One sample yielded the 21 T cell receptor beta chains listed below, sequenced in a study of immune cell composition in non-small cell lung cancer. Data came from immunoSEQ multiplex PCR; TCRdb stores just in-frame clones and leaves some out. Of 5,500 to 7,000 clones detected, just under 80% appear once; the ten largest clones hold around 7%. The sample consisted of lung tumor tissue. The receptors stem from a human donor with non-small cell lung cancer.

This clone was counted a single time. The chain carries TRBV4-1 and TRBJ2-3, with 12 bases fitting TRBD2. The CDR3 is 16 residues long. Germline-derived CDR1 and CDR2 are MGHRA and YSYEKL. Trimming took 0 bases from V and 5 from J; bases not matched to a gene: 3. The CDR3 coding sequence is TGCGCCAGCAGCCAAGATCAACTAGCGGGGGGAGATACGCAGTATTTT. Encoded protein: CASSQDQLAGGDTQYF.

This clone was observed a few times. The CDR3 sequence is CATSRDIGGGNRRTDTQYF. As DNA, the CDR3 is TGTGCCACCAGCAGAGATATAGGCGGGGGGAATAGACGCACAGATACGCAGTATTTT. The J gene is TRBJ2-3, the V gene TRBV15; 8 bases map to TRBD2. The V segment lost 0 bases and the J segment 1 base; nucleotides outside the gene matches: 12. CDR3 length: 19 amino acids. Germline CDR1 is LNHNV and CDR2 is YYDKDF (reference sequence). Full variable domain (missing parts from reference TRBV15 and TRBJ2-3): DAMVIQNPRYQVTQFGKPVTLSCSQTLNHNVMYWYQQKSSQAPKLLFHYYDKDFNNEADTPDNFQSRRPNTSFCFLDIRSPGLGDTAMYLCATSRDIGGGNRRTDTQYFGPGTRLTVL.

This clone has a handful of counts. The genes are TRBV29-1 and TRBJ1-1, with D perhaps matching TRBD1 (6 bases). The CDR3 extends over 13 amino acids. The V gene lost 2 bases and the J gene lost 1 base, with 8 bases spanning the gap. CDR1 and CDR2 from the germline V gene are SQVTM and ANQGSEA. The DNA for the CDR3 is TGCAGCGTTGAATGGGGACAGAACACTGAAGCTTTCTTT. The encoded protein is CSVEWGQNTEAFF.

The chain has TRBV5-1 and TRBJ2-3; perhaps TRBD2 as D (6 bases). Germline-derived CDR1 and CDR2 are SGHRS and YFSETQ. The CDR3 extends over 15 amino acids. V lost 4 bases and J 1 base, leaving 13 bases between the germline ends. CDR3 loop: CASSPGASGTDTQYF. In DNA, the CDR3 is TGCGCCAGCAGCCCCGGGGCTAGCGGCACAGATACGCAGTATTTT.

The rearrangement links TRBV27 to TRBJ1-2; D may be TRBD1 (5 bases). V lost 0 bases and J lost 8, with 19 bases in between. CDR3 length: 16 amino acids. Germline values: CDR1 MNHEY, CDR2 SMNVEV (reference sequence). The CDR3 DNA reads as TGTGCCAGCAGTTTATCGGGGTGGCGGGGCTATCGGGGCTACACCTTC. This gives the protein CASSLSGWRGYRGYTF.

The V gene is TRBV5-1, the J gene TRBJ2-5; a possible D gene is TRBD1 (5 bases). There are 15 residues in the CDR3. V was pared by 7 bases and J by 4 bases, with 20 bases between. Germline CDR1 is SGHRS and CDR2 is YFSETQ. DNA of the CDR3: TGCGCCAGCCGCACTGGGGCCAACAGAGGAGAGACCCAGTACTTC. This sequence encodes CASRTGANRGETQYF.

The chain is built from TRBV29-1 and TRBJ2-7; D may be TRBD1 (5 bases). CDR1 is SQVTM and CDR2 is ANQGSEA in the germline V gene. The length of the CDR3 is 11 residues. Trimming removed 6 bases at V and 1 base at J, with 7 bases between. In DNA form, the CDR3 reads TGCAGCGTACAGGTTTCCTACGAGCAGTACTTC. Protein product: CSVQVSYEQYF.

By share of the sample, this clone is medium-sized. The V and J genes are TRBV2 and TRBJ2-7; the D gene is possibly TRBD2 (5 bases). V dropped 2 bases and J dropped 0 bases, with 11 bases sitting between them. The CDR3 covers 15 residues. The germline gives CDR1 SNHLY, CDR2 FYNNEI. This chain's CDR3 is CASSERGGRSYEQYF. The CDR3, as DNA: TGTGCCAGCAGTGAAAGAGGCGGGCGCTCCTACGAGCAGTACTTC.

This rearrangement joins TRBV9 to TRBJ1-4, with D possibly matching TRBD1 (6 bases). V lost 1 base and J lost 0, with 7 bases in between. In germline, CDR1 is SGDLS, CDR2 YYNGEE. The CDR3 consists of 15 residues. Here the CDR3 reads CASSVRGTTNEKLFF. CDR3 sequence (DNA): TGTGCCAGCAGCGTAAGGGGGACAACTAATGAAAAACTGTTTTTT. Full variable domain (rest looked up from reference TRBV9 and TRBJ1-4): DSGVTQTPKHLITATGQRVTLRCSPRSGDLSVYWYQQSLDQGLQFLIQYYNGEERAKGNILERFSAQQFPDLHSELNLSSLELGDSALYFCASSVRGTTNEKLFFGSGTQLSVL.

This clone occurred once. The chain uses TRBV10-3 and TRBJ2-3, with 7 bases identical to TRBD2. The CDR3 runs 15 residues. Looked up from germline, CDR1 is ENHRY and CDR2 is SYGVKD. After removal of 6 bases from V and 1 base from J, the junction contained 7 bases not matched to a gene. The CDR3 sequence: CAIRAGGLGTDTQYF. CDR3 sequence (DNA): TGTGCCATCAGGGCCGGTGGACTAGGCACAGATACGCAGTATTTT.

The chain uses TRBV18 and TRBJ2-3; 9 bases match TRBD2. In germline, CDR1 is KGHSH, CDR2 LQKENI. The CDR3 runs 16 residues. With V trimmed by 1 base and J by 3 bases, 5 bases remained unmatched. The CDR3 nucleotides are TGTGCCAGCTCACCACTAGCGGGGGTTCAAACAGATACGCAGTATTTT. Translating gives CASSPLAGVQTDTQYF.

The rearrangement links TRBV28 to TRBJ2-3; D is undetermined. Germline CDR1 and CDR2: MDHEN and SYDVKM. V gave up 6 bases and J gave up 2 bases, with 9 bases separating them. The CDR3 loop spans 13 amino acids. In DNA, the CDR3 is TGTGCCAGCAGCCCTCCCGTCACAGATACGCAGTATTTT. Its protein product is CASSPPVTDTQYF.

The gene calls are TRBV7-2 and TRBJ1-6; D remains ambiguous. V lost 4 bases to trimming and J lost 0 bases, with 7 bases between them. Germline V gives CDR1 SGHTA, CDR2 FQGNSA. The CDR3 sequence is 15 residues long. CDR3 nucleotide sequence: TGTGCCAGCAGCTCGAGGAGCTCCTATAATTCACCCCTCCACTTT. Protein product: CASSSRSSYNSPLHF.

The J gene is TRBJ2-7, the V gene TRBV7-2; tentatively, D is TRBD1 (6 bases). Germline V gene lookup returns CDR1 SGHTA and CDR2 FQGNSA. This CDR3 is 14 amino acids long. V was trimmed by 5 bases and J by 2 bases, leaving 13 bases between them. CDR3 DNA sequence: TGTGCCAGCAGCAACACCGGGACAACCTACGAGCAGTACTTC. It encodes CASSNTGTTYEQYF.

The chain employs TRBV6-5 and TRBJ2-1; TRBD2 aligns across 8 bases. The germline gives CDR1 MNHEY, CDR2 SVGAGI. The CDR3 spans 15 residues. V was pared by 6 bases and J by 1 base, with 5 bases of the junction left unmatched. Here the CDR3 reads CASRVVAGSYNEQFF. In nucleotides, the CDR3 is TGTGCCAGCAGGGTCGTAGCGGGGTCCTACAATGAGCAGTTCTTC.

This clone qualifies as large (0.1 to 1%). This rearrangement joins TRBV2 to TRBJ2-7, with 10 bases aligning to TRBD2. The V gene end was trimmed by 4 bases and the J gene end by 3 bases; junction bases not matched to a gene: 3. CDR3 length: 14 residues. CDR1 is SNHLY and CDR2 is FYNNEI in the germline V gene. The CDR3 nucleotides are TGTGCCAGCAGTGTTCGGACTAGCGGCTACGAGCAGTACTTC. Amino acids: CASSVRTSGYEQYF.

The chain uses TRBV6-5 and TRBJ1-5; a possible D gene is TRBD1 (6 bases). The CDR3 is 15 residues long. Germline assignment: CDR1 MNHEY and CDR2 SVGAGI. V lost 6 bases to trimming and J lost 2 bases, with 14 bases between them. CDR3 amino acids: CASRPDRTGNQPQHF. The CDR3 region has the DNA TGTGCCAGCAGACCCGACAGGACAGGCAATCAGCCCCAGCATTTT.

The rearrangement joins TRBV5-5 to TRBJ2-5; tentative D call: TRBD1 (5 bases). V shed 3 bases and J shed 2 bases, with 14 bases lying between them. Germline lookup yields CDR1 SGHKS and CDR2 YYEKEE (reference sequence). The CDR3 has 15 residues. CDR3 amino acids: CASSSLGAVQETQYF. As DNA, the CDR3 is TGTGCCAGCAGCTCCTTAGGGGCCGTGCAAGAGACCCAGTACTTC.

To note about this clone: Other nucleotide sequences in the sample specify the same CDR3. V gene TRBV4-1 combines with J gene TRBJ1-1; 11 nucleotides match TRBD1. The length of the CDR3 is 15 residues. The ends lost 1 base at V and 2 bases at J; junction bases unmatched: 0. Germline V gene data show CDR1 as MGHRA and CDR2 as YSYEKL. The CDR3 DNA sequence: TGCGCCAGCAGCCAAGGGACAGGGGGCAACACTGAAGCTTTCTTT. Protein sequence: CASSQGTGGNTEAFF.

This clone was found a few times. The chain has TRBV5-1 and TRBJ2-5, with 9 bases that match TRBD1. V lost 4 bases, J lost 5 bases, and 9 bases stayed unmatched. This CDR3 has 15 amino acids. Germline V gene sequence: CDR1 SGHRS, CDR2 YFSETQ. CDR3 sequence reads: CASSRDRVGQETQYF. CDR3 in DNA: TGCGCCAGCAGCCGGGACAGGGTTGGGCAGGAGACCCAGTACTTC.

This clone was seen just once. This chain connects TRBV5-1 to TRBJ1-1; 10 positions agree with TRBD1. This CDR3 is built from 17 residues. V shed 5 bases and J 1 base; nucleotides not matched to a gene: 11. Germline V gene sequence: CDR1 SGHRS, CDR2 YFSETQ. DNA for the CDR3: TGCGCCAGCAGGAGAGCTTCGACAGGGGGCTGGAACACTGAAGCTTTCTTT. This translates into CASRRASTGGWNTEAFF.